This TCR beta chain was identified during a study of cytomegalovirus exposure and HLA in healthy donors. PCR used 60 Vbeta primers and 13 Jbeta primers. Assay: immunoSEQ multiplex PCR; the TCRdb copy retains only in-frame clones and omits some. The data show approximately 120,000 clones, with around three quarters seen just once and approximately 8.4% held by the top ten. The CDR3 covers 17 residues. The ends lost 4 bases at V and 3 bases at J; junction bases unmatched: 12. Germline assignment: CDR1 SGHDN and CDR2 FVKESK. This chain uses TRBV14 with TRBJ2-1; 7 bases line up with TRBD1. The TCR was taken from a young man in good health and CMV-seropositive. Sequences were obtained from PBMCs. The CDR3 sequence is CASSRRGTGAYYNEQFF. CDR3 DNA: TGTGCCAGCAGCCGACGAGGCACAGGGGCCTACTACAATGAGCAGTTCTTC.